This is a list of T cell receptor beta chains from one sample in a study of shared T cell receptors in the human thymus. The table came from immunoSEQ multiplex PCR; TCRdb's copy has only in-frame clones and leaves some out. The data hold about 400,000 clones, with around 95% observed a single time. Sequenced material: thymocytes. These receptors were collected from a human donor. Each CDR3 is given with its conserved first and last residue.

v_call cdr3_aa
TRBV15 CATQKWDRGDGANEQFF
TRBV5-1 CASGRGFSYNEQFF
TRBV4-1 CASSQDKPDRLANYGYTF
TRBV29-1 CSFMTGDVGNTIYF
TRBV5-1 CASSYGWYSNQPQHF
TRBV7-9 CASSLQRLGNEQYF
TRBV6-5 CASSYSAGSSYEQYF
TRBV15 CATSRRQGRCGYTF
TRBV28 CASSGKTGGRETQYF
TRBV6-8 CASTEGNGQRAIQYF
TRBV10-1 CASTNRDPRGTDTQYF
TRBV7-8 CASSLAHVSGLAGTDTQYF
TRBV27 CASSLGGSTGNTIYF
TRBV6-5 CASSYSRPGTDTQYF
TRBV13 CASSLDRPTAEAFF
TRBV5-1 CASSFGRPPYYEQYF
TRBV7-9 CASKDIRYEQFF
TRBV4-2 CASSQPTGTGRNSIYGYTF
TRBV10-3 CAISESGWVSVYNEQFF
TRBV7-3 CASSLKAYKGHNSPLHF
TRBV27 CASSWALDTDTQYF
TRBV11-2 CASSLDLAGGYTF
TRBV4-3 CASSQSSGRGYEQYF
TRBV19 CASMGGLNTEAFF
TRBV19 CASSITFSSGTGSNQPQHF
TRBV6-4 CASSHNGGSYNEQFF
TRBV6-1 CASSDPGSGSPGTDTQYF
TRBV29-1 CSVDGGRAPPGELFF
TRBV19 CASSPRQALKNTEAFF